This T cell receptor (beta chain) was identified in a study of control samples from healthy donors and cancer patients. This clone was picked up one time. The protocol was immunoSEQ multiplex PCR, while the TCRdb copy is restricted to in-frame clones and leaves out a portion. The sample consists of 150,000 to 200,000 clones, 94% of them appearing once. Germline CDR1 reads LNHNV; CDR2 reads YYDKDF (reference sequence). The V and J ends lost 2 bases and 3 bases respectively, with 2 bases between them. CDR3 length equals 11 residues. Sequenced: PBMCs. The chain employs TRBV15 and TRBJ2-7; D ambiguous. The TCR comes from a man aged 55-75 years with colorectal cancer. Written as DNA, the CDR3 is TGTGCCACCAGCAGAAACTACGAGCAGTACTTC. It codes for CATSRNYEQYF.